Below, 20 T cell receptor beta chains from the same sample are listed, as sequenced in a study of cytomegalovirus exposure and HLA in healthy donors. The study ran its PCR with 60 Vbeta and 13 Jbeta primers. TCRdb's copy holds only in-frame clones and misses some; the assay was immunoSEQ multiplex PCR. The table has 150,000 to 200,000 clones, approximately 73% seen once; the top ten hold roughly a tenth. The sample taken for sequencing was PBMCs. Receptors originate from a young man in good health and CMV-seropositive.

The chain's CDR3 is CASSLAGDFRGFYEQYF. The CDR3 DNA reads as TGCGCCAGCAGCTTAGCGGGAGACTTCCGGGGATTCTACGAGCAGTACTTC. The chain employs TRBV5-1 and TRBJ2-7, with 8 positions matching TRBD2. Germline assignment: CDR1 SGHRS and CDR2 YFSETQ. This CDR3 contains 17 residues. Unmatched junction bases numbered 13, after V lost 2 bases and J lost 3 bases.

The gene calls are TRBV28 and TRBJ2-7, with 9 bases lining up with TRBD2. CDR1 and CDR2 from the germline V gene are MDHEN and SYDVKM. The V segment lost 11 bases and the J segment 0 bases; nucleotides outside the gene matches: 5. This CDR3 spans 13 amino acids. This CDR3 is CAVAGATSYEQYF. Here the CDR3 DNA reads TGTGCCGTAGCGGGGGCGACCTCCTACGAGCAGTACTTC.

The gene calls are TRBV15 and TRBJ2-7; tentatively, D is TRBD2 (5 bases). Germline loops: CDR1 LNHNV, CDR2 YYDKDF (reference sequence). V gave up 1 base and J gave up 1 base, with 11 bases separating them. The CDR3 runs 15 residues. CDR3 in amino acids: CATSRGPGYSYEQYF. CDR3 nucleotide sequence: TGTGCCACCAGCAGAGGCCCGGGATATTCCTACGAGCAGTACTTC.

The chain has TRBV4-1 and TRBJ1-5; possible D gene TRBD1, 6 bases. Germline V gives CDR1 MGHRA, CDR2 YSYEKL. The CDR3 extends over 12 amino acids. The ends were cut back, 1 base at V and 9 bases at J, with 7 bases in the middle. The chain's CDR3 is CASSQAQGPQHF. CDR3 DNA: TGCGCCAGCAGCCAAGCACAGGGGCCCCAGCATTTT.

CDR3 in amino acids: CASRGDRTKTARTQYF. CDR3 DNA: TGTGCCAGCAGGGGAGACAGGACCAAAACAGCGCGTACGCAGTATTTT. This sequence joins TRBV6-7 and TRBJ2-3, with a weak D call TRBD1 (6 bases). TRBV6-7 is an ORF, and what it does is uncertain. Deletions cut 6 bases from V and 8 bases from J, with 24 bases between. There are 16 residues in the CDR3.

V gene TRBV20-1 combines with J gene TRBJ2-7, with 11 bases identical to TRBD1. Germline lookup yields CDR1 DFQATT and CDR2 SNEGSKA (reference sequence). This CDR3 has 11 residues. Unmatched junction bases numbered 1, after V lost 6 bases and J lost 6 bases. CDR3 residues: CSAGTGGEQYF. CDR3 nucleotides: TGCAGTGCGGGGACAGGGGGCGAGCAGTACTTC.

The rearrangement links TRBV29-1 to TRBJ1-3; TRBD1 aligns across 9 bases. The length of the CDR3 is 15 residues. Germline V lookup: CDR1 SQVTM, CDR2 ANQGSEA. The V segment lost 4 bases and the J segment 0 bases; nucleotides outside the gene matches: 4. CDR3 bases: TGCAGCGTTGGACAGGGGGGGAGCTCTGGAAACACCATATATTTT. Its protein product is CSVGQGGSSGNTIYF.

The chain recombines TRBV27 with TRBJ1-2; a weak D match, TRBD1 (5 bases). The CDR3 runs 13 residues. The V end lost 7 bases, the J end lost 0 bases, and 9 bases lay between the germline ends. Germline V gene data show CDR1 as MNHEY and CDR2 as SMNVEV (reference sequence). CDR3: CASKAGTNYGYTF. In DNA form, the CDR3 reads TGTGCCAGCAAGGCAGGGACTAACTATGGCTACACCTTC.

The chain couples TRBV28 to TRBJ2-2; D is unclear. The CDR3 spans 15 residues. Trimming removed 2 bases from V and 3 bases from J, with 10 bases in between. CDR1 is MDHEN, CDR2 SYDVKM, per germline. CDR3 sequence: CASSLPSRYTGELFF. The CDR3 bases are TGTGCCAGCAGTTTACCCTCACGGTACACCGGGGAGCTGTTTTTT.

The chain couples TRBV6-1 to TRBJ1-1; 7 nucleotides align to TRBD1. V was clipped by 5 bases and J by 4 bases; unmatched bases: 4. Germline assignment: CDR1 MNHNS and CDR2 SASEGT. This CDR3 is 13 amino acids long. The CDR3 spells CASSRGQSTEAFF. The CDR3, as DNA: TGTGCCAGCAGTAGGGGACAGTCCACTGAAGCTTTCTTT.

The gene calls are TRBV28 and TRBJ2-4; 7 positions match TRBD1. This CDR3 comprises 14 residues. V shed 5 bases, J shed 3 bases, and the junction held 4 bases outside the gene matches. Germline assignment: CDR1 MDHEN and CDR2 SYDVKM. CDR3 amino acids: CASSRQGLKNIQYF. The CDR3 DNA reads as TGTGCCAGCAGTCGACAGGGCCTCAAAAACATTCAGTACTTC.

The chain recombines TRBV7-9 with TRBJ2-5; D may be TRBD2 (6 bases). Germline V gene lookup returns CDR1 SEHNR and CDR2 FQNEAQ (reference sequence). V was pared by 1 base and J by 5 bases, with 17 bases between. The CDR3 consists of 16 residues. The CDR3: CASSLGSGNLGETQYF. DNA of the CDR3: TGTGCCAGCAGCTTAGGTAGCGGAAACCTGGGGGAGACCCAGTACTTC.

The chain has TRBV4-1 and TRBJ1-2; 8 bases agree with TRBD1. The CDR3 consists of 17 residues. V shed 1 base, J shed 4 bases, and the junction held 11 bases outside the gene matches. CDR1 MGHRA and CDR2 YSYEKL come from the germline V gene. The CDR3 DNA follows: TGCGCCAGCAGCCAAGCGGGGTCAGGGGGCTACGGCTATGGCTACACCTTC. This translates into CASSQAGSGGYGYGYTF.

V gene TRBV6-5 combines with J gene TRBJ1-2; D gene ambiguous. V was clipped by 6 bases and J by 7 bases, with 15 bases between them. Germline lookup yields CDR1 MNHEY and CDR2 SVGAGI. The CDR3 totals 13 residues. The CDR3 spells CASRPRETSGYTF. In DNA form, the CDR3 reads TGTGCCAGCAGGCCACGGGAGACGAGTGGCTACACCTTC.

The chain combines TRBV5-1 with TRBJ1-1; 8 bases are a match to TRBD1. J lost 3 bases, V lost 4 bases, and 5 bases had no gene match. The CDR3 covers 14 residues. The V gene's germline CDR1 is SGHRS and CDR2 YFSETQ. The CDR3 loop is CASSPDRGDTEAFF. The DNA for the CDR3 is TGCGCCAGCAGCCCCGACAGGGGAGACACTGAAGCTTTCTTT. The variable domain in full, with the rest retrieved from reference TRBV5-1 and TRBJ1-1, is KAGVTQTPRYLIKTRGQQVTLSCSPISGHRSVSWYQQTPGQGLQFLFEYFSETQRNKGNFPGRFSGRQFSNSRSEMNVSTLELGDSALYLCASSPDRGDTEAFFGQGTRLTVV.

J is TRBJ1-5 and V is TRBV10-1; D unclear. V was pared by 7 bases and J by 0 bases, with 10 bases between. There are 14 residues in the CDR3. The V gene's germline CDR1 is WNHNN and CDR2 SYGVQD (reference sequence). As DNA, the CDR3 is TGCGCCAGCACTCAGGAAAGTAGCAATCAGCCCCAGCATTTT. As protein: CASTQESSNQPQHF.

In nucleotides, the CDR3 is TGTGCCAGCAGTACGGGACAGGGGTTTGTGACTGAAGCTTTCTTT. Amino acid sequence: CASSTGQGFVTEAFF. The chain employs TRBV28 and TRBJ1-1; 10 positions match TRBD1. Germline values: CDR1 MDHEN, CDR2 SYDVKM. The CDR3 sequence is 15 residues long. The V gene end was trimmed by 5 bases and the J gene end by 5 bases; junction bases not matched to a gene: 8.

This clone was found a few times. The J gene is TRBJ2-1, the V gene TRBV19; 12 nucleotides line up with TRBD2. The CDR3 runs 16 residues. J lost 7 bases, V lost 5 bases, and 9 bases had no gene match. Germline CDR1 reads LNHDA; CDR2 reads SQIVND (reference sequence). CDR3 bases: TGTGCCAGTAGTGGAAGACTAGCGGGAGATTCGAATGAGCAGTTCTTC. Its protein is CASSGRLAGDSNEQFF.

With regard to this clone: The identical CDR3 is also encoded by other nucleotide sequences in the sample. The CDR3 region has the DNA TGTGCTAGTGGTTTGACTGTGAACACTGAAGCTTTCTTT. Amino acids: CASGLTVNTEAFF. The chain couples TRBV12-5 to TRBJ1-1; D uncertain. The V and J ends lost 2 bases and 0 bases respectively, with 4 bases between them. The CDR3 runs 13 residues. In germline, CDR1 is LGHNT, CDR2 FRNRAP.

The chain employs TRBV9 and TRBJ2-5; 7 bases align to TRBD2. Germline V gene sequence: CDR1 SGDLS, CDR2 YYNGEE. V lost 3 bases, J lost 4 bases, and 3 bases stayed unmatched. The CDR3 extends over 13 amino acids. CDR3 in DNA: TGTGCCAGCAGCGAAAGCGGGATAGAGACCCAGTACTTC. Translated: CASSESGIETQYF.